This T cell receptor (beta chain) appears in the sequencing data of a study of blood T cell repertoires in COVID-19 (dated by TCRdb to the early 2020s). Turning to the overall study: Samples covering the acute and convalescent phases of COVID-19 were provided by collaborators in the United States, Italy and Spain. The prospective study material was composed of cDNA or gDNA derived from T cells, B-cell-depleted T cells, or PBMCs. Subjects who had been exposed to COVID-19, were actively infected with it, or had recovered from it provided the deeply sampled blood TCRbeta repertoires that made up the dataset. A freely available public database, intended as a resource for researchers studying the immune response to SARS-CoV-2, is where the repertoires were released. The samples were drawn from the first 160 participants of the ongoing ImmuneRACE study and from some 1,300 subjects provided by 6 global collaborators. A de-identified subject ID, COVID-19 status, age in years and sex were almost always included in the sample metadata. Where HLA class I and class II types were available, the types were taken from metadata supplied by the sample provider, not from assay-based typing.

V loses 5 bases, J loses 5 bases, and the germline ends lie 9 bases apart. CDR1 and CDR2, looked up from the germline V gene (reference sequence), are SEHNR and FQNEAQ. The CDR3 holds 12 amino acids from the cysteine to the phenylalanine. Only the CDR3 DNA stays, 36 bases, in frame from base 1. TCRbeta CDR3 regions were amplified from genomic DNA using the immunoSEQ Assay, a bias-controlled multiplex PCR. The paper's data handling went like this. The number of nucleated cells in each sample was estimated from the amplification of reference gene primers within the assay. To quantify the absolute abundance of each unique TCRbeta CDR3 rearrangement, sequence reads were collapsed and filtered. Productive Simpson clonality was computed per sample as the square root of Simpson's diversity index over productive rearrangements. TCRdb retrieved this table from immuneACCESS and kept in-frame rearrangements only. Not all clones are present; in checked studies, unresolved V genes account for under half, and no reason is known for the remainder. V and J calls and clone size are those listed in that table; D and trimming were worked out from the DNA. The sample table records about 67,000 clones; 65% to 85% of these occur just once. The ten largest make up roughly two fifths of the sample.

Results and caveats for the whole study, not just this receptor: The amount of clinical and demographic metadata varied by source and participant and was provided uncurated.

As concerns this clone: This receptor's antigen is unknown. Base qualities are not at hand, and no much larger clone is one base apart.

Whole blood was collected in K2EDTA tubes by collaborating institutions according to the institutions' own protocols. For TCRbeta analysis, collaborators shipped samples as frozen whole blood, isolated PBMCs, or DNA extracted from either of those sample types. The receptor comes from a human donor in a cohort sampled during active COVID-19. This chain is built from TRBV7-9 and TRBJ1-1; too little of a D gene remains to name it. Input material: peripheral blood. The CDR3 region reads CASSLGWTEAFF. In nucleotide form, the sequence is TGTGCCAGCAGCCTCGGGTGGACTGAAGCTTTCTTT.